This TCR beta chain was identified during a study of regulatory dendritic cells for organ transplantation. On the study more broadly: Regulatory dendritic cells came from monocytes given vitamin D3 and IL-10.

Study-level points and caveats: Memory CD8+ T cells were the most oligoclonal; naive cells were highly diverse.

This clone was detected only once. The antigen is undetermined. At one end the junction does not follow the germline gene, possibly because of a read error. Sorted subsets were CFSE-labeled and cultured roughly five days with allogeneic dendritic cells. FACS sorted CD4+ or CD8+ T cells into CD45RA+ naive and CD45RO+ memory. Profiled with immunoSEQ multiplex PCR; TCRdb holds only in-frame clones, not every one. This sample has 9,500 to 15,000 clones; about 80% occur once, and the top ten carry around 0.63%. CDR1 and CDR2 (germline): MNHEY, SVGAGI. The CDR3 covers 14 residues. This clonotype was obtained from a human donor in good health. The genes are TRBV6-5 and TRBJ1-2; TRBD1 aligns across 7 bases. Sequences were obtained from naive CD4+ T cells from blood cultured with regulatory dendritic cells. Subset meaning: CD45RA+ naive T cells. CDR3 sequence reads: CASSYYGTAFYGSF. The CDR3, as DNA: TGTGCCAGCAGTTACTACGGGACAGCCTTTTACGGAAGCTTC.